The 5 T cell receptor beta chains given below trace back to one sample, sequenced in a study of technical replicates of blood from a handful of donors. The table came from immunoSEQ multiplex PCR; TCRdb's copy has only in-frame clones and leaves some out. Of over 50,000 clones in the sample, around 88% were seen once. Specimen: PBMCs. The receptors stem from a human donor in good health. Some clones in this sample may be carry-over from other donors' samples.

The V call is TRBV6-5, the J call TRBJ2-7, with TRBD1 as a possible D gene (6 bases). V dropped 6 bases and J dropped 4 bases, with 19 bases sitting between them. CDR1 MNHEY and CDR2 SVGAGI come from the germline V gene. The CDR3 has 15 residues. The DNA for the CDR3 is TGTGCCAGCAGGAAACGGGACACCTCCCCTTACGAGCAGTACTTC. It codes for CASRKRDTSPYEQYF.

This clone has just one count. The V call is TRBV19, the J call TRBJ2-5; TRBD1 matches at 7 bases. The CDR3 extends over 13 amino acids. Trimming cost V 7 bases and J 3 bases; bases outside gene matches: 5. Germline loops: CDR1 LNHDA, CDR2 SQIVND (reference sequence). The CDR3 region is CASNRGPKETQYF. DNA of the CDR3: TGTGCCAGTAATAGGGGGCCAAAAGAGACCCAGTACTTC.

This chain links TRBV11-2 with TRBJ2-3; a possible D gene is TRBD1 (6 bases). The V gene's germline CDR1 is SGHAT and CDR2 FQNNGV. Trimming stripped 4 bases from V and 2 bases from J, with 13 bases between. The CDR3 totals 15 residues. The CDR3 region is CASSSGRGDTDTQYF. DNA for the CDR3: TGTGCCAGCAGCTCAGGCAGGGGTGACACAGATACGCAGTATTTT.

The chain recombines TRBV7-2 with TRBJ1-2; TRBD1 matches at 7 bases. The CDR3 totals 16 residues. The germline gives CDR1 SGHTA, CDR2 FQGNSA. With V trimmed by 5 bases and J by 0 bases, 9 bases remained unmatched. The CDR3 spells CASSAHTGTANYGYTF. The CDR3 DNA reads as TGTGCCAGCAGCGCACATACCGGGACAGCTAACTATGGCTACACCTTC.

This clone occurred many times. The rearrangement joins TRBV6-5 to TRBJ1-1, with D possibly TRBD1 on 6 matching bases. Germline CDR1 MNHEY, CDR2 SVGAGI. Trimming pared 6 bases from V and 2 bases from J, leaving 16 bases between. This CDR3 has 15 residues. The CDR3 DNA reads TGTGCCAGCAGCTTTACCGGGACAACCAACACTGAAGCTTTCTTT. Amino acids: CASSFTGTTNTEAFF.